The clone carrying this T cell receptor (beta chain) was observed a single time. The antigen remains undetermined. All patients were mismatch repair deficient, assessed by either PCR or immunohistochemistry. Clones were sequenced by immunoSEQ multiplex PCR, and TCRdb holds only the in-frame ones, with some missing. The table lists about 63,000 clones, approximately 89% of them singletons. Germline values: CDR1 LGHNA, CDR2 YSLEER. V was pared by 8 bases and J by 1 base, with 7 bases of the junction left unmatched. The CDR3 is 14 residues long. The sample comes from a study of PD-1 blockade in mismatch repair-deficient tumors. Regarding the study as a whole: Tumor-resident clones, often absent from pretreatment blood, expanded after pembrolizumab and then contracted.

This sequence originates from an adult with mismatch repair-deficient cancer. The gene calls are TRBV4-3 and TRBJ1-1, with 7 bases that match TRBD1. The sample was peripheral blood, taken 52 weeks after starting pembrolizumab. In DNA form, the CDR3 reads TGCGCCAGCGGGAACAGGGGAACGAACACTGAAGCTTTCTTT. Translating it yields CASGNRGTNTEAFF.